The 4 T cell receptor beta chains below were found in one sample sequenced in a study of blood T cell repertoires in COVID-19. Some clones are missing from TCRdb's copy, which holds only in-frame ones; the method was immunoSEQ multiplex PCR. The profile shows tens of thousands of clones, about 88% of them singletons. Sequencing was carried out using peripheral blood. The source of these receptors is a woman of 80 years or more with acute or convalescent COVID-19.

This chain links TRBV6-5 with TRBJ1-1, with 7 bases fitting TRBD1. The CDR3 spans 13 residues. The germline V gene has CDR1 MNHEY and CDR2 SVGAGI. The J segment lost 3 bases and the V segment lost 6 bases, leaving 4 bases of the junction unmatched. The CDR3 protein is CASRKGQYTEAFF. CDR3 nucleotide sequence: TGTGCCAGCAGAAAGGGACAGTACACTGAAGCTTTCTTT.

V is TRBV7-9 and J is TRBJ2-1; 12 bases match TRBD2. V lost 1 base, J lost 9 bases, and 7 bases stayed unmatched. Germline CDR1 and CDR2: SEHNR and FQNEAQ (reference sequence). The CDR3 length is 16 residues. The CDR3 protein is CASSLGLAGGRSEQFF. The CDR3 nucleotides read TGTGCCAGCAGCTTAGGTCTAGCGGGGGGGCGCAGTGAGCAGTTCTTC.

V and J are TRBV19 and TRBJ2-1; 12 positions agree with TRBD2. The CDR3 is 15 amino acids. Unmatched junction bases numbered 9, after V lost 5 bases and J lost 10 bases. From germline, CDR1 is LNHDA and CDR2 SQIVND (reference sequence). CDR3 sequence reads: CASSFTLAGGGEQFF. The CDR3 DNA is TGTGCCAGTAGTTTTACACTAGCGGGGGGCGGAGAGCAGTTCTTC.

Regarding this clone: Relative to the germline gene, one junction end is altered; a read error may explain this. The chain employs TRBV13 and TRBJ2-4, with TRBD2 as a possible D gene (7 bases). The CDR3 is 14 residues long. CDR1 is PRHDT and CDR2 is FYEKMQ in the germline V gene (reference sequence). The CDR3 region has the DNA TGTGCCAGCAGCCGGGGGGCCCTCAAAAACATTCAGTACTTT. This sequence encodes CASSRGALKNIQYF.